The 4 T cell receptor beta chains given below trace back to one sample, sequenced in a study of post-analysis software for immune sequencing data. For these receptors, no antigen is known. Included in the TCR beta cDNA libraries were unique molecular identifiers. TCRdb passed the PCR reads through MiXCR, listing each CDR3 protein once. The profile shows a few hundred thousand distinct CDR3 sequences, 39% of them singletons. The study's findings and limits: Patients showed TRBV5-6, TRBV5-1 and TRBV20-1 among about five TRBV segments more frequent than in controls.

The sample consisted of blood. These receptors all come from a girl aged 2-15 years with multiple sclerosis.

There are a few counts of this clonotype. The CDR3 region is CASSDPGTGFSDTQYF. The CDR3 DNA follows: TGTGCCAGCAGCGACCCGGGGACAGGGTTTTCAGATACGCAGTATTTT. This sequence joins TRBV11-2 and TRBJ2-3; 9 nucleotides align to TRBD1. Germline V gene lookup returns CDR1 SGHAT and CDR2 FQNNGV. V trimming: 5 bases; J trimming: 4 bases; junction bases outside the gene matches: 10. The CDR3 runs to 16 residues. Full variable domain (remainder filled in from reference TRBV11-2 and TRBJ2-3): EAGVAQSPRYKIIEKRQSVAFWCNPISGHATLYWYQQILGQGPKLLIQFQNNGVVDDSQLPKDRFSAERLKGVDSTLKIQPAKLEDSAVYLCASSDPGTGFSDTQYFGPGTRLTVL.

The J gene is TRBJ1-1, the V gene TRBV12-5; D is undetermined. The V and J ends lost 5 bases and 4 bases respectively, with 8 bases between them. The CDR3 has 12 residues. The germline CDR1 and CDR2 sequences are LGHNT and FRNRAP. The CDR3 sequence is CASGPGGTEAFF. CDR3 coding DNA: TGTGCTAGTGGTCCAGGTGGCACTGAAGCTTTCTTT.

In this sample, this clonotype turned up once. The rearrangement uses TRBV28 and TRBJ2-1; D perhaps matches TRBD2 (5 bases). The CDR3 covers 15 residues. CDR1 is MDHEN and CDR2 is SYDVKM in the germline V gene. V was cut by 11 bases and J by 13 bases, with 30 bases left in between. Here the CDR3 DNA reads TGTGCCGCATCCCCATATGAGGGCGGGCGAGAGACCCAGTTCTTC. It yields the protein CAASPYEGGRETQFF.

The CDR3 protein is CASSHRRPIGNTEAFF. The CDR3 DNA sequence: TGTGCCAGCAGCCACCGGCGACCGATAGGGAACACTGAAGCTTTCTTT. V usage is TRBV6-6 and J usage is TRBJ1-1; the D is unclear. This CDR3 contains 16 residues. V was trimmed by 6 bases and J by 1 base, leaving 18 bases between them. CDR1 is MNHNY and CDR2 is SVGAGI in the germline V gene (reference sequence).